This T cell receptor (beta chain) was identified in a study of neurological immune-mediated disorders. Findings and limits, study-wide: TCR-beta repertoires seemed private in all groups, with no expanded CDR3 amino acid sequences shared.

This sample's time point: longitudinal time-point 3. TCRdb analysed the 5' RACE reads with MiXCR anew, one entry per CDR3 protein. Of tens of thousands of distinct CDR3 sequences listed, around 4% were seen once; the top ten hold more than 5%. The sample holds many counts of this clonotype. Its antigen is undetermined. The origin of this receptor is a woman in her fifties or sixties with multiple sclerosis. The material sequenced was PBMCs.

In nucleotides, the CDR3 is TGCAGTGCTAGACCTTACAACACCGGGGAGCTGTTTTTT. Translation gives CSARPYNTGELFF. This sequence joins TRBV20-1 and TRBJ2-2; D is unresolved. V gave up 2 bases and J gave up 2 bases, with 6 bases separating them. The germline CDR1 and CDR2 sequences are DFQATT and SNEGSKA (reference sequence). This CDR3 region has 13 residues.